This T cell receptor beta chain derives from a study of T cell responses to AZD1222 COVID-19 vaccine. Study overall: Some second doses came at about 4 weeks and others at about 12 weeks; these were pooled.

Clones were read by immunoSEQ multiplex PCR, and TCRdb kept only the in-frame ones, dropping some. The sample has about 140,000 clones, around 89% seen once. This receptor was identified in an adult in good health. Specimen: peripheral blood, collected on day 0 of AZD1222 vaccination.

The CDR3 reads CASSQVSWGEYEQYF. The CDR3 nucleotides read TGTGCCAGCAGCCAAGTAAGCTGGGGAGAGTACGAGCAGTACTTC. The chain uses TRBV3-1 (or the pseudogene TRBV3-2) and TRBJ2-7, with a possible D match to TRBD2 (5 bases). The CDR3 has 15 amino acids. CDR1 and CDR2 (germline): LGHDT, YNNKEL (reference sequence). The V end was cut by 1 base, the J end by 4 bases, with 14 bases between.